This T cell receptor beta chain originates from a study of T cell repertoires in cytomegalovirus infection. Study-level information: As its CMV epitopes, the study selected recently identified HLA-C-restricted and well-studied HLA-B-restricted targets. Public TCR beta signatures were indicative of both CMV infection and a matching HLA type.

Concerning this clonotype: Its cognate antigen is unknown.

TCRdb used MiXCR to reprocess the reads, holding one entry per CDR3 protein. Here the sample spans about 310,000 distinct CDR3 sequences, around 25% being singletons. The CDR3 spans 12 residues. Between the trimmed V and J ends, which lost 0 bases and 4 bases, there was a span of 6 bases. Germline V CDR1 and CDR2: SQVTM, ANQGSEA. Study results and caveats: The response measured ex vivo was dominated by TCR beta clonotypes (HLA-C-restricted and CMV-specific). CMV carriers with the relevant HLA were identified by cumulative public TCR beta family frequency.

The chain has TRBV29-1 and TRBJ1-2, with no clear D. This clonotype originated in a human donor in good health (CMV status not recorded). Some clones in this sample may be carry-over from other donors' samples. The specimen comprised cultured PBMCs, sampled from culture after CMV antigen stimulation. The CDR3 DNA reads as TGCAGCGTTGAAGAGCGAAGCTATGGCTACACCTTC. It encodes CSVEERSYGYTF.